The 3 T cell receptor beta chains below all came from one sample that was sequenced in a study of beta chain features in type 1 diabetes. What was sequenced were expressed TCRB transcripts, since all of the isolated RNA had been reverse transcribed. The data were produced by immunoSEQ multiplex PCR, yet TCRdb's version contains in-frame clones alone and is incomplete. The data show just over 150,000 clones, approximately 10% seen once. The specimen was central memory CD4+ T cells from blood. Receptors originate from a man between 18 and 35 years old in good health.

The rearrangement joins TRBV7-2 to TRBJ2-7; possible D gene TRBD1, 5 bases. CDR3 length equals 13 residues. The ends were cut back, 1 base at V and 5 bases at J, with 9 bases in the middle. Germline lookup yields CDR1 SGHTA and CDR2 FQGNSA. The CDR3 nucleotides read TGTGCCAGCAGCTTAGGGGGCAATCACGAGCAGTACTTC. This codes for CASSLGGNHEQYF.

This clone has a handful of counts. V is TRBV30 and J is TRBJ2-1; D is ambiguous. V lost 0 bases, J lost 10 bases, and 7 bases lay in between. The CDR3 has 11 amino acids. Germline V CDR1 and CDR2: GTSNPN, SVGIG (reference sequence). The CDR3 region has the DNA TGTGCCTGGAGTGTATTAGAGGAGCAGTTCTTC. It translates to CAWSVLEEQFF. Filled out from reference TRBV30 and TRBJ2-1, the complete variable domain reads SQTIHQWPATLVQPVGSPLSLECTVEGTSNPNLYWYRQAAGRGLQLLFYSVGIGQISSEVPQNLSASRPQDRQFILSSKKLLLSDSGFYLCAWSVLEEQFFGPGTRLTVL.

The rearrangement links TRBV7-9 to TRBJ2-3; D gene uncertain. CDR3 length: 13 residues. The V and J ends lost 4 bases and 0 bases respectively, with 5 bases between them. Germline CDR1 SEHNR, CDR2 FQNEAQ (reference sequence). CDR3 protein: CASSYSSTDTQYF. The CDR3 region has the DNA TGTGCCAGCAGCTATTCTAGCACAGATACGCAGTATTTT.